The T cell receptor (beta chain) under discussion was sequenced for a study of OX40 agonist ivuxolimab in advanced cancers. Study background: Partial responses occurred in three patients (one hepatocellular carcinoma, two cutaneous melanoma).

Only one count was recorded for this clone. V lost 2 bases to trimming and J lost 4 bases, with 21 bases between them. The CDR3 totals 17 residues. Germline V lookup: CDR1 GTSNPN, CDR2 SVGIG (reference sequence). The protocol was immunoSEQ multiplex PCR, while the TCRdb copy is restricted to in-frame clones and leaves out a portion. The sample contains 75,000 to 80,000 clones, around 87% of which appear only once. Prior autoimmune disease or systemic immunosuppression barred patients. Samples of blood were obtained at baseline, on cycle 4 day 1, and on cycle 7 day 1. The chain employs TRBV30 and TRBJ1-5; maybe TRBD1 (5 bases). This TCR was recovered from an adult with an advanced solid tumor such as melanoma, head and neck, liver or kidney cancer. The input for sequencing was CD4+ or CD8+ T cells sorted from blood, taken in a trial of the OX40 agonist ivuxolimab. This chain's CDR3 is CAWSPAGTPRGNQPQHF. The CDR3 DNA reads as TGTGCCTGGAGTCCAGCCGGGACCCCGAGGGGTAATCAGCCCCAGCATTTT.